Sequencing of this TCR beta chain was carried out in a study of cytotoxic CD8 clonotypes in ibrutinib-treated CLL. Study in general: Patients: some 11 relapsed/refractory, approximately 15 treatment-naive, under 18 IGHV unmutated. Regarding the study as a whole: The public clonotypes identified were infrequent and showed contraction or stability on treatment.

This CDR3 is 15 amino acids long. The V and J ends lost 7 bases and 2 bases respectively, with 15 bases between them. Germline assignment: CDR1 MDHEN and CDR2 SYDVKM. This clone showed up just once. The antigen is unknown. Investigators sought sequencing depths of between 1 in 200,000 and 1 in 1 million T cells. Sequenced by immunoSEQ multiplex PCR; TCRdb stores in-frame clones only, minus some. The sample holds roughly 250,000 clones, 60% to 75% seen once. The chain recombines TRBV28 with TRBJ1-5; a possible D gene is TRBD1 (5 bases). The sequencing here drew on PBMCs, taken after 24 months of ibrutinib treatment. The sequence was collected from a human donor with chronic lymphocytic leukemia. CDR3 bases: TGTGCCAGCAAGCAGGGTGAGTTTGGCAATCAGCCCCAGCATTTT. It specifies CASKQGEFGNQPQHF.